Sequencing of this T cell receptor (beta chain) was carried out in a study of cytotoxic CD8 clonotypes in ibrutinib-treated CLL. Study at large: Response samples were drawn at a median of approximately 11 months of treatment, range 6 to 36. Study results and limitations: Sustained-remission and progressing patients' sampling times differed. Rare overall, public clonotypes shrank or held steady under therapy.

Repertoires were generated with immunoSEQ multiplex PCR, while TCRdb's copy carries only in-frame clones and drops some. Among roughly 180,000 clones listed, 72% were seen once. The length of the CDR3 is 17 residues. Germline V gene data show CDR1 as MGHDK and CDR2 as SYGVNS. The V and J ends lost 1 base and 9 bases, in that order; junction bases with no gene match: 17. In the case of this clone: Its target is unknown. Other DNA sequences in the sample encode the same CDR3.

V is TRBV25-1 and J is TRBJ2-7, with 8 bases identical to TRBD2. The specimen was PBMCs, collected after 24 months of ibrutinib treatment. The TCR originated in a human donor with chronic lymphocytic leukemia. The CDR3 here is CASSESRGGPRTWGQYF. The CDR3 coding sequence is TGTGCCAGCAGTGAATCTCGGGGGGGTCCCCGCACCTGGGGGCAGTACTTC.